Presented here are 2 T cell receptor beta chains from one specimen sequenced in a study of response to subunit inactivated influenza vaccine. TCRdb re-called the RT-PCR reads with MiXCR, one entry per CDR3 protein. This table has approximately 520,000 distinct CDR3 sequences, about 25% appearing once. This material consisted of CD4+ T cells sorted from PBMCs, taken more than 4 days after vaccination. The receptors here all came from a man aged 50-60 years who received an inactivated influenza vaccine.

This clonotype occurred a few times. This chain uses TRBV3-1 with TRBJ1-1; D is unresolved. From germline, CDR1 is LGHDT and CDR2 YNNKEL (reference sequence). V gave up 4 bases and J gave up 8 bases, with 14 bases separating them. The CDR3 loop spans 13 amino acids. DNA for the CDR3: TGTGCCAGCAGCCCCAACAGAGCGGGGGAAGCTTTCTTT. This gives the protein CASSPNRAGEAFF.

Regarding this clonotype: Germline and junction disagree at one end, which may indicate a read error. The genes are TRBV5-1 and TRBJ2-1; TRBD1 is a possible D gene (5 bases). This CDR3 contains 12 residues. Germline V CDR1 and CDR2: SGHRS, YFSETQ. The CDR3 sequence: CASRVGHNEQFF. CDR3 in DNA: TGCGCCAGCAGGGTAGGACACAATGAACAGTTCTTC.